These T cell receptor beta chains were read from a single sample in a study of blood T cell repertoires in COVID-19. Profiling relied on immunoSEQ multiplex PCR, and the TCRdb table lists in-frame clones only, not all of them. The sample contains some 170,000 clones, under 80% of which appear only once. The specimen sequenced was peripheral blood. The receptor set was obtained from a man between 65 and 85 years old with acute or convalescent COVID-19. The CDR3 runs from the conserved cysteine through the conserved F or W. A D gene is named only where the DNA matches it firmly. Expanded clones are given a class, and other clones once, few, many or no size at all.

abundance	d_gene	v_gene	j_gene	CDR3nt	CDR3aa
once	-	TRBV5-1	TRBJ2-3	TGCGCCAGCAGCTCATATTCAGGGAACACAGATACGCAGTATTTT	CASSSYSGNTDTQYF
-	-	TRBV5-1	TRBJ2-2	TGCGCCAGCAGCTGGACCCCTGGGGCGGACGGGGAGCTGTTTTTT	CASSWTPGADGELFF
many	TRBD1	TRBV23-1	TRBJ1-2	TGCGCCAGCCGCGGGGACAGGGGATCCTATGGCTACACCTTC	CASRGDRGSYGYTF
-	TRBD2	TRBV30	TRBJ2-3	TGTGCCTGGACTCGACTAGCGGGGAGCACAGATACGCAGTATTTT	CAWTRLAGSTDTQYF
-	TRBD2	TRBV6-6	TRBJ2-1	TGTGCCAGCAGTCGAACGCCGGGGGGGATCCTACTAGGGAATGAGCAGTTCTTC	CASSRTPGGILLGNEQFF
-	-	TRBV20-1	TRBJ1-1	TGCAGTGCTAGTTACGGGACTGAAGCTTTCTTT	CSASYGTEAFF
-	-	TRBV6-1	TRBJ1-1	TGTGCCAGCAGTGAACAGGGGAGCACTGAAGCTTTCTTT	CASSEQGSTEAFF
-	TRBD1	TRBV3-1/TRBV3-2	TRBJ1-4	TGTGCCAGCAGCCAAGAGGGGACAGGGGGCCAAGAAAAACTGTTTTTT	CASSQEGTGGQEKLFF
-	-	TRBV4-1	TRBJ1-1	TGCGCCAGCAGCCAAGATCTGACAGGTAGGACTGAAGCTTTCTTT	CASSQDLTGRTEAFF
-	-	TRBV9	TRBJ2-2	TGTGCCAGCAGCGTAGCGGGTTTCACCGGGGAGCTGTTTTTT	CASSVAGFTGELFF
-	TRBD1	TRBV19	TRBJ2-7	TGTGCCAGTAGTATCGGGACAGGGAACTACGAGCAGTACTTC	CASSIGTGNYEQYF
few	-	TRBV5-4	TRBJ1-6	TGTGCCAGCAGCTTGGCAGGGTTGTATAATTCACCCCTCCACTTT	CASSLAGLYNSPLHF
-	-	TRBV15	TRBJ2-7	TGTGCCACCAGCAGAGAAGGACTAAGAGGCGAGCAGTACTTC	CATSREGLRGEQYF
-	TRBD1	TRBV27	TRBJ1-1	TGTGCCAGCAGTGACAGGGGGCGGTTTACTGAAGCTTTCTTT	CASSDRGRFTEAFF
-	-	TRBV14	TRBJ2-5	TGTGCCAGCAGCCTGTCTGGAGGGGCACGGTACCAAGAGACCCAGTACTTC	CASSLSGGARYQETQYF
-	-	TRBV12-5	TRBJ1-1	TGTGCTAGTGGTTTAGACATTGAAGCTTTCTTT	CASGLDIEAFF
-	-	TRBV11-3	TRBJ2-1	TGTGCCAGCAGCCAGGAACCTGAGCAGTTCTTC	CASSQEPEQFF
-	TRBD1	TRBV4-1	TRBJ1-6	TGCGCCAGCAGCCAAGGAGCAGGGGGCTATAATTCACCCCTCCACTTT	CASSQGAGGYNSPLHF
once	TRBD1	TRBV9	TRBJ1-3	TGTGCCAGCAGCACATCCGGGACAGGGTCTGGAAACACCATATATTTT	CASSTSGTGSGNTIYF
once	TRBD2	TRBV12-3/TRBV12-4	TRBJ2-7	TGTGCCAGCAGATCCGGGACTACCCGCGAGCAGTACTTC	CASRSGTTREQYF
-	-	TRBV6-5	TRBJ2-3	TGTGCCAGCAGTTACGAGTCAAGTCGAGCAGATACGCAGTATTTT	CASSYESSRADTQYF
-	TRBD1	TRBV19	TRBJ1-2	TGTGCCAGTAGTATCCTAGGACAGGAGAACTATGGCTACACCTTC	CASSILGQENYGYTF